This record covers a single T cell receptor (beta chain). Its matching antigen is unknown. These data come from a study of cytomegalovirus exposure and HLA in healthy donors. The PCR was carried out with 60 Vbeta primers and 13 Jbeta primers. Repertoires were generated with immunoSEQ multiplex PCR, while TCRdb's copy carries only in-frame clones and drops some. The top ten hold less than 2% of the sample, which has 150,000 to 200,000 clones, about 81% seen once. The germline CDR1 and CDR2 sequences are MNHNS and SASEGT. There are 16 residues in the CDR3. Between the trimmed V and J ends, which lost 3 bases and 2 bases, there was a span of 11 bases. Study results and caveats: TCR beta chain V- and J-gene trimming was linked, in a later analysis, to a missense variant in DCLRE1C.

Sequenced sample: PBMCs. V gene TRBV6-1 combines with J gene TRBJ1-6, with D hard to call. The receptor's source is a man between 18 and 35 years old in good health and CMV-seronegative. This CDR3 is CASSETGSPYNSPLHF. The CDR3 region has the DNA TGTGCCAGCAGTGAGACGGGGAGCCCCTATAATTCACCCCTCCACTTT.